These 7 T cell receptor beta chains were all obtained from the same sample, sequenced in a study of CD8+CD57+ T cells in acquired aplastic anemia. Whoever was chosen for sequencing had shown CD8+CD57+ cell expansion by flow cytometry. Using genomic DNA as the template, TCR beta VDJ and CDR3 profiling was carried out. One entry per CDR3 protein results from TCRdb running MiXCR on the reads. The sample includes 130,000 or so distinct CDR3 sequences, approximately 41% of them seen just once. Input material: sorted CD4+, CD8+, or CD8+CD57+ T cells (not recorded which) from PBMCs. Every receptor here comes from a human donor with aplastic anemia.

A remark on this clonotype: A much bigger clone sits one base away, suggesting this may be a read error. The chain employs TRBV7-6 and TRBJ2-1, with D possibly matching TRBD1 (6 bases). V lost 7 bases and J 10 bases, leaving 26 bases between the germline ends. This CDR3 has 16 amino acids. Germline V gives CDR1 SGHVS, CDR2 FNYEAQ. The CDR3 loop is CASTPGDNLLGKEQFF. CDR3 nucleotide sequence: TGTGCCAGCACCCCTGGGGACAACCTCTTGGGCAAGGAGCAGTTCTTC. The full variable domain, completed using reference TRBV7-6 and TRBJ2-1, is GAGVSQSPRYKVTKRGQDVALRCDPISGHVSLYWYRQALGQGPEFLTYFNYEAQQDKSGLPNDRFSAERPEGSISTLTIQRTEQRDSAMYRCASTPGDNLLGKEQFFGPGTRLTVL.

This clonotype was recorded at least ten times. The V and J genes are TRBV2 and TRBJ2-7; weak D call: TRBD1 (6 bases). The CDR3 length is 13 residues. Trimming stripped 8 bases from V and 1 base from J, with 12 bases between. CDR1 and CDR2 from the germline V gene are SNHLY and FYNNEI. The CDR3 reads CASGARGSYEQYF. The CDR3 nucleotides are TGTGCCAGCGGGGCCAGGGGTTCCTACGAGCAGTACTTC.

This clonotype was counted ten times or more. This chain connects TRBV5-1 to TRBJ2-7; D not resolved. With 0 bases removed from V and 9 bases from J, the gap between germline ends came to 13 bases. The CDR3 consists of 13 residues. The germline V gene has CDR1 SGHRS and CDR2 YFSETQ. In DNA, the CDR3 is TGCGCCAGCAGCTTGGCCACTGACCTCGGGCAGTACTTC. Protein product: CASSLATDLGQYF.

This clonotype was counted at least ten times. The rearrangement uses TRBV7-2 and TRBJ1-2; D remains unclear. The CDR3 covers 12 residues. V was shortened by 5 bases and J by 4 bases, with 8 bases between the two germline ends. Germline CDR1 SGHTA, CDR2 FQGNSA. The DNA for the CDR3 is TGTGCCAGCAGCATCACATCCTATGGCTACACCTTC. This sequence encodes CASSITSYGYTF.

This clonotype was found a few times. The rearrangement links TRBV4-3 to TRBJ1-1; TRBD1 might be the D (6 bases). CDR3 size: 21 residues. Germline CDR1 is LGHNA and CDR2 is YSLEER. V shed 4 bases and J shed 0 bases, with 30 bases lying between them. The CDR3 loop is CASSLPTGQGTSETMNTEAFF. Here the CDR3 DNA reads TGCGCCAGCAGCCTACCCACAGGGCAGGGGACATCGGAGACCATGAACACTGAAGCTTTCTTT.

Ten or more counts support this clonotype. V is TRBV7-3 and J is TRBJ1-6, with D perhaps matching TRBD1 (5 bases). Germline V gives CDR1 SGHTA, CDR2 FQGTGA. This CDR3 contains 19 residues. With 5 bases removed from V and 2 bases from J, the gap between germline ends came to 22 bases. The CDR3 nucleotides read TGTGCCAGCAGCCTAAACCACAGGACCTCATCAACCTATAATTCACCCCTCCACTTT. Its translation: CASSLNHRTSSTYNSPLHF.

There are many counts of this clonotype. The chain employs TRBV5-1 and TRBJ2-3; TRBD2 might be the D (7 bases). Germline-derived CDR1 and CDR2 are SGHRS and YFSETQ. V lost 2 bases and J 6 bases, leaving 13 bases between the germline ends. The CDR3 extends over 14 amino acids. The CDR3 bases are TGCGCCAGCAGCTTCGCGGGGGCTGGGGATACGCAGTATTTT. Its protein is CASSFAGAGDTQYF.